Following are 8 T cell receptor beta chains from one sample sequenced in a study of blood T cell repertoires in COVID-19. Profiled with immunoSEQ multiplex PCR; TCRdb holds only in-frame clones, not every one. The profile shows some 190,000 clones, approximately 85% of them singletons. The material sequenced was peripheral blood. These receptors all stem from a human donor with active or convalescent COVID-19. The donor label of this sample is uncertain.

J is TRBJ1-1 and V is TRBV9, with 8 bases aligning to TRBD1. Germline CDR1 reads SGDLS; CDR2 reads YYNGEE. Trimming cost V 0 bases and J 1 base; bases outside gene matches: 5. This CDR3 spans 16 amino acids. In DNA, the CDR3 is TGTGCCAGCAGCGTAGCTCAGGGGGCGCGGAACACTGAAGCTTTCTTT. It yields the protein CASSVAQGARNTEAFF.

V is TRBV2 and J is TRBJ2-3; 15 bases agree with TRBD2. This CDR3 contains 19 residues. CDR1 SNHLY and CDR2 FYNNEI come from the germline V gene. J lost 1 base, V lost 6 bases, and 11 bases had no gene match. The CDR3 nucleotides are TGTGCCAGCAGCCCCCCCGGACTAGCGGGGGGGCCGGGCACAGATACGCAGTATTTT. Its translation is CASSPPGLAGGPGTDTQYF.

The rearrangement links TRBV7-3 to TRBJ1-2, with D tentatively TRBD1 (5 bases). Germline V gene sequence: CDR1 SGHTA, CDR2 FQGTGA. This CDR3 is built from 13 residues. V was pared by 2 bases and J by 8 bases, with 12 bases between. The CDR3 DNA reads TGTGCCAGCAGCTTAGAAGGGGCGCAGGGCTACACCTTC. This translates into CASSLEGAQGYTF.

The chain employs TRBV25-1 and TRBJ2-7; D might be TRBD1 (6 bases). The V gene lost 3 bases and the J gene lost 0 bases, with 9 bases spanning the gap. The V gene's germline CDR1 is MGHDK and CDR2 SYGVNS. CDR3 length equals 14 residues. DNA of the CDR3: TGTGCCAGCAGTGATTGGGACACCTCCTACGAGCAGTACTTC. It yields the protein CASSDWDTSYEQYF.

The chain is built from TRBV7-8 and TRBJ2-3, with TRBD2 identical over 13 bases. V was pared by 5 bases and J by 2 bases, with 10 bases of the junction left unmatched. Germline CDR1 is SGHVS and CDR2 is FQNEAQ. This CDR3 contains 18 residues. This CDR3 is CASSPSGLAGAATDTQYF. Written as DNA, the CDR3 is TGTGCCAGCAGCCCCAGTGGACTAGCGGGAGCGGCCACAGATACGCAGTATTTT. The full variable domain, completed using reference TRBV7-8 and TRBJ2-3, is GAGVSQSPRYKVAKRGQDVALRCDPISGHVSLFWYQQALGQGPEFLTYFQNEAQLDKSGLPSDRFFAERPEGSVSTLKIQRTQQEDSAVYLCASSPSGLAGAATDTQYFGPGTRLTVL.

The gene calls are TRBV10-3 and TRBJ2-7, with D unresolved. V was pared by 6 bases and J by 6 bases, with 9 bases between. The CDR3 sequence is 11 residues long. CDR1 is ENHRY, CDR2 SYGVKD, per germline. The CDR3 here is CAIRTLGEQYF. In DNA, the CDR3 is TGTGCCATCAGGACCCTAGGCGAGCAGTACTTC.

The chain uses TRBV6-2 or TRBV6-3 and TRBJ1-2, with D tentatively TRBD1 (5 bases). Trimming took 5 bases from V and 2 from J, leaving 15 bases between them. Germline CDR1 and CDR2: MNHEY and SVGEGT. CDR3 size: 15 residues. This CDR3 reads CASSLYRRGNYGYTF. CDR3 coding DNA: TGTGCCAGCAGTCTTTACAGGAGGGGCAACTATGGCTACACCTTC.

This clone occurred a few times. The chain carries TRBV15 and TRBJ1-2; D perhaps matches TRBD1 (5 bases). V lost 8 bases to trimming and J lost 3 bases, with 10 bases between them. The germline gives CDR1 LNHNV, CDR2 YYDKDF (reference sequence). The CDR3 totals 12 residues. CDR3 coding DNA: TGTGCCACCCGGGGGAGAGACTATGGCTACACCTTC. Its translation: CATRGRDYGYTF.